This T cell receptor (beta chain) was identified during a study of blood T cell repertoires in COVID-19. Study summary: Samples taken during acute and convalescent COVID-19 were collected in the United States, Italy and Spain. Sample material is recorded as cDNA or gDNA derived from T cells, B-cell-depleted T cells, or PBMCs.

Trimming removed 3 bases at V and 1 base at J, with 16 bases between. Germline CDR1 and CDR2: MNHNS and SASEGT. The CDR3 spans 17 residues. Original data processing: Reference gene primer amplification in the assay estimated nucleated cell counts. The table came from immunoSEQ multiplex PCR; TCRdb's copy has only in-frame clones and leaves some out. D and trimming come from the DNA, and the V and J calls and clone size come from that table. The sample carries about 210,000 clones, around 90% recorded once. The source material was peripheral blood. V gene TRBV6-1 combines with J gene TRBJ2-4; D may be TRBD1 (6 bases). This TCR was recovered from a man aged 65-85 years with acute or convalescent COVID-19. Here the CDR3 DNA reads TGTGCCAGCAGTGAGGGGGCAGGGATCGCGGCCAAAAACATTCAGTACTTC. It codes for CASSEGAGIAAKNIQYF.